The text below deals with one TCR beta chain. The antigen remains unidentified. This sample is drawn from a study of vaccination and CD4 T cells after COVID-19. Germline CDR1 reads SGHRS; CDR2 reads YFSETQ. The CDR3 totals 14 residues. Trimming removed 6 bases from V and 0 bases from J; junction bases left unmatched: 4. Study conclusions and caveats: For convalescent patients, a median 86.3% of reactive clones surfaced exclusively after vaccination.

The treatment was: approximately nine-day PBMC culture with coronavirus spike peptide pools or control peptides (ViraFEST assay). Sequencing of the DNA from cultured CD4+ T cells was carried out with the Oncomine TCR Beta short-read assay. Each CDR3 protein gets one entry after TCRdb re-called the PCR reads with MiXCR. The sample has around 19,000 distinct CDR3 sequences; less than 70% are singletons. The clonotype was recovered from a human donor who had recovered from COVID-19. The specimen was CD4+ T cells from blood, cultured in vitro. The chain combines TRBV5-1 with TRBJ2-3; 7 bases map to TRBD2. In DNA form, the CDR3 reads TGCGCCAGCAAGGGACTAACTAGCACAGATACGCAGTATTTT. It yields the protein CASKGLTSTDTQYF.